The rows below give T cell receptor beta chains drawn from one sample of a study of T cell repertoires in cytomegalovirus infection. These TCRs are of unknown antigen specificity. TCRdb reanalysed the reads using MiXCR and keeps one entry per CDR3 protein. The sample contains about 89,000 distinct CDR3 sequences, approximately 32% of which appear only once. Sequenced here: CD8+ T cells from cultured PBMCs, sampled from culture after CMV antigen stimulation. These receptors were obtained from a human donor in good health (CMV status not recorded). Some clones in this sample may be carry-over from other donors' samples. The CDR3 runs from the conserved cysteine through the conserved F or W. Each record gives: CDR3 length, V gene, CDR3 protein.

>14|TRBV3-1
CASSQEALSYEQYF
>15|TRBV14
CASSLGQGATYEQYF
>14|TRBV28
CASSYRNGNQPQHF
>16|TRBV15
CATSRDVWGNTGELFF
>15|TRBV28
CASSPLAGAGYEQYF
>13|TRBV20-1
CSAGLAGRDTQYF
>13|TRBV19
CASSARSNTEAFF
>15|TRBV11-2
CASSLRQGARYEQYF
>13|TRBV5-1
CASNREGAEEQYF
>15|TRBV7-9
CASRGPGTAYNEQFF
>16|TRBV7-8
CASSSSEGAFLGELFF
>16|TRBV19
CASSILPGQKNTEAFF
>17|TRBV15
CATSRDQRTARSTEAFF
>16|TRBV20-1
CSAPRMGTSSGNTIYF
>16|TRBV2
CASKREINPNTGELFF
>14|TRBV19
CASSPGQGATEAFF
>16|TRBV12-3/TRBV12-4
CASSPPGLWYQETQYF
>14|TRBV7-8
CASSFLATKETQYF
>15|TRBV7-2
CASSLFLGGAYGYTF
>15|TRBV14
CASSLDRVYYNEQFF
>14|TRBV5-4
CASSLTGGVSPLHF
>14|TRBV3-1
CASSQDYGGVKAFF
>14|TRBV7-2
CAGSYRDSGDGYTF
>12|TRBV2
CASSSWARDYTF
>17|TRBV5-4
CASSSSVSGLLDNEQFF
>15|TRBV7-6
CASSLAIGTRDEQFF
>14|TRBV5-6
CASRHLADPYEQYF
>13|TRBV18
CASSPMAHRELFF
>17|TRBV6-5
CASSYELAGGPGETQYF
>15|TRBV19
CASSIRGSTIWEQYF
>13|TRBV7-9
CASSFPGGLVAFF
>18|TRBV24-1
CALRRPPSQGGILNEQFF
>15|TRBV4-1
CASSQEPGGFYGYTF
>13|TRBV12-3/TRBV12-4
CASSLSLNTEAFF
>13|TRBV29-1
CSVESQSSYEQYF